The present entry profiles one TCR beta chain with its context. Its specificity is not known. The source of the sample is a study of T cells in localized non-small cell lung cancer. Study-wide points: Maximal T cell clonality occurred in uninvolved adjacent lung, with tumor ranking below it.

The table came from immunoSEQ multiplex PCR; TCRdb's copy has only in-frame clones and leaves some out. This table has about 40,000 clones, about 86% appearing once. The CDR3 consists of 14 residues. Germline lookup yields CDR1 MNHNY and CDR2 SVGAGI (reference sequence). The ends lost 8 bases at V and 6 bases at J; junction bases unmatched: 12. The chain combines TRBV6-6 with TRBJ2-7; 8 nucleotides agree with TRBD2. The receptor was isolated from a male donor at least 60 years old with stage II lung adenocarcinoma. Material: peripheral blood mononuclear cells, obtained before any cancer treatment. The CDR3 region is CASGTLPAGGEQYF. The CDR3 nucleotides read TGTGCCAGCGGTACCCTACCCGCGGGGGGCGAGCAGTACTTC.